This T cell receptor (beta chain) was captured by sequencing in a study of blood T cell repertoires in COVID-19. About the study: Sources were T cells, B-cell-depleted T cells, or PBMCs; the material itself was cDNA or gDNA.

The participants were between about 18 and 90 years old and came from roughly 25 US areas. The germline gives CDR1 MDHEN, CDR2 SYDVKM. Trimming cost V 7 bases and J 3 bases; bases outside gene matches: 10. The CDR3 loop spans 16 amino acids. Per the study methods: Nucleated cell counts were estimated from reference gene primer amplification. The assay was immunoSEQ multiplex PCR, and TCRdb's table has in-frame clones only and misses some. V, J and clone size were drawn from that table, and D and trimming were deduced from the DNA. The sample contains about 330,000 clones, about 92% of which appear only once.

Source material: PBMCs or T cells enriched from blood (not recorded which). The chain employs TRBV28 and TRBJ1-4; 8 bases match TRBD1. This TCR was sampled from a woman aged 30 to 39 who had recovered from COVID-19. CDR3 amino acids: CASIGPGGRANEKLFF. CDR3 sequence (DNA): TGTGCCAGCATAGGGCCAGGGGGCCGGGCTAATGAAAAACTGTTTTTT.